A single sample gave rise to the 5 T cell receptor beta chains below, sequenced in a study of PD-L1 blockade in urothelial cancer. Assay used: immunoSEQ multiplex PCR; TCRdb lists only in-frame clones, some missing. The table lists 55,000 to 85,000 clones, over 80% of them singletons. This sample's time point: pretreatment peripheral blood. The sample was PBMCs, taken around atezolizumab (anti-PD-L1) treatment. These receptor sequences come from a woman in her 70s with urothelial cancer.

The chain combines TRBV13 with TRBJ1-1, with D unresolved. V lost 5 bases, J lost 2 bases, and 6 bases lay in between. CDR1 PRHDT and CDR2 FYEKMQ come from the germline V gene (reference sequence). The CDR3 is 12 amino acids. CDR3 loop: CASSDINTEAFF. CDR3 bases: TGTGCCAGCAGCGACATAAACACTGAAGCTTTCTTT.

In its sample, this clone was seen a few times. V gene TRBV2 combines with J gene TRBJ1-5; 8 bases match TRBD1. Losses at the gene ends were 6 bases for V and 4 bases for J; bases not matched to a gene: 5. The CDR3 covers 14 residues. The germline V gene encodes CDR1 SNHLY and CDR2 FYNNEI. CDR3 DNA: TGTGCCAGCAGACCGGGACAGGCAAATCAGCCCCAGCATTTT. Protein: CASRPGQANQPQHF.

This clone was seen once. CDR3 coding DNA: TGTGCCAGCAGCTTAAGCGGTGGCGGGGCCAACGTCCTGACTTTC. Protein: CASSLSGGGANVLTF. J is TRBJ2-6 and V is TRBV7-9; perhaps TRBD2 as D (5 bases). The CDR3 is 15 residues long. Trimming removed 2 bases at V and 4 bases at J, with 9 bases between. Germline V gene sequence: CDR1 SEHNR, CDR2 FQNEAQ (reference sequence).

This clone has only a few counts. This sequence joins TRBV20-1 and TRBJ2-7; D is perhaps TRBD2 (5 bases). From germline, CDR1 is DFQATT and CDR2 SNEGSKA (reference sequence). This CDR3 has 11 amino acids. V lost 5 bases to trimming and J lost 3 bases, with 8 bases between them. CDR3 loop: CSALGSYEQYF. DNA for the CDR3: TGCAGTGCTCTGGGGAGCTACGAGCAGTACTTC.

The CDR3, as DNA: TGTGCTAGTGGTCCAGAGGACAGGGGACACAATGAGCAGTTCTTC. It codes for CASGPEDRGHNEQFF. This rearrangement joins TRBV12-5 to TRBJ2-1; TRBD1 matches 9 bases. The trim removed 5 bases at V and 5 bases at J, leaving 7 bases unmatched. CDR1 and CDR2 from the germline V gene are LGHNT and FRNRAP. This CDR3 comprises 15 residues.